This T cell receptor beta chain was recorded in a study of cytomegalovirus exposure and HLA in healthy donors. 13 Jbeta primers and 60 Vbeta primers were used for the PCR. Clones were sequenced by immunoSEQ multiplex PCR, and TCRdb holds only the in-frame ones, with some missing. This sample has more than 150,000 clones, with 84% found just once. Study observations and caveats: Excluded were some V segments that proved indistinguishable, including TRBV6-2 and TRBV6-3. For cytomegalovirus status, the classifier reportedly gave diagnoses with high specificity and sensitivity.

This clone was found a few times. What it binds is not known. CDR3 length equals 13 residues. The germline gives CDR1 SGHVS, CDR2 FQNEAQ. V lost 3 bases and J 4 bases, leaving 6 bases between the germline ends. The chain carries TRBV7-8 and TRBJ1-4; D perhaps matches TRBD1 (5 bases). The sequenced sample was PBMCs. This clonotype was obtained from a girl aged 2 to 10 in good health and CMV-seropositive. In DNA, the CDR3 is TGTGCCAGCAGCTTCAGGGATAATGAAAAACTGTTTTTT. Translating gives CASSFRDNEKLFF.